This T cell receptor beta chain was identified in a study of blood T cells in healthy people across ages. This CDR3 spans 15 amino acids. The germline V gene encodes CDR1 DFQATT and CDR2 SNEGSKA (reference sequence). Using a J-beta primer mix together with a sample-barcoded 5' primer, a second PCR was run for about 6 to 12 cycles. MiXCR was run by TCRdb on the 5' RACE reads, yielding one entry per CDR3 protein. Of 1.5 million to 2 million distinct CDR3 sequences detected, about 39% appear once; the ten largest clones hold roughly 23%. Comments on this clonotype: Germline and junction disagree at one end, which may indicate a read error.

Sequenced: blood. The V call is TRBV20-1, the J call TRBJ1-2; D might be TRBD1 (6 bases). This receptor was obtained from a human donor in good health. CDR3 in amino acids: CSTSLQGTPNYGYTF. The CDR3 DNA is TGCAGTACTAGTCTTCAGGGGACTCCTAACTATGGCTACACCTTC.